This is a list of T cell receptor beta chains from one sample in a study of shared clonotypes between healthy human individuals. The protocol was immunoSEQ multiplex PCR, while the TCRdb copy is restricted to in-frame clones and leaves out a portion. The sample carries 700,000 to 950,000 clones, about 96% recorded once. Sequences were obtained from naive CD8+ T cells sorted from blood. The receptors shown here come from a man aged 25 to 40 in good health. Each CDR3 is given with its conserved first and last residue. The order of the fields is D gene, V gene, J gene, clone size, CDR3 DNA, CDR3 protein. The D gene is left open where the match is weak. Where a row states a size, it is once, few, many or the class of an expanded clone; other rows omit it.

>NA|TRBV28|TRBJ2-3|once
TGTGCCAGCAGTCCACGGGACATTAATACGCAGTATTTT
CASSPRDINTQYF
>NA|TRBV4-3|TRBJ2-1|NA
TGCGCCAGCAGCCAAGACCAGCGCCAGTTCTTC
CASSQDQRQFF
>TRBD1|TRBV19|TRBJ2-7|NA
TGTGCCAGTAAAAACCGGGACAGTATTACCTACGAGCAGTACTTC
CASKNRDSITYEQYF
>TRBD2|TRBV28|TRBJ2-7|NA
TGTGCCAGCAGTTTCGGTGAGGGACTAGCTCCCACCTACGAGCAGTACTTC
CASSFGEGLAPTYEQYF
>NA|TRBV4-1|TRBJ2-1|NA
TGCGCCAGCAGCCAAGATGGATCCTTAGTGGGAGAGCAGTTCTTC
CASSQDGSLVGEQFF
>NA|TRBV10-3|TRBJ1-4|NA
TGTGCCATCAGTGAGCCCACAGAGTCTAATGAAAAACTGTTTTTT
CAISEPTESNEKLFF
>TRBD2|TRBV15|TRBJ2-2|NA
TGTGCCACCAGCTATCTAGCGGGGCTAAACACCGGGGAGCTGTTTTTT
CATSYLAGLNTGELFF
>NA|TRBV15|TRBJ2-2|NA
TGTGCCACCAGTGCAGGGGCAAAAAGCACCGGGGAGCTGTTTTTT
CATSAGAKSTGELFF
>NA|TRBV5-4|TRBJ2-7|NA
TGTGCCAGCAGCCACGCTGACAGGAACTACGAGCAGTACTTC
CASSHADRNYEQYF
>TRBD1|TRBV6-5|TRBJ2-7|NA
TGTGCCAGCAGTTACTTCGGACAGGAGGAGCAGTACTTC
CASSYFGQEEQYF
>TRBD2|TRBV29-1|TRBJ2-3|few
TGCAGCGTTAATAGCGGGAGAGGGGCAGATACGCAGTATTTT
CSVNSGRGADTQYF
>TRBD2|TRBV9|TRBJ2-1|NA
TGTGCCAGCAGCGTAGAGGGGAGCGGACTAGTCGTAACCAATGAGCAGTTCTTC
CASSVEGSGLVVTNEQFF
>TRBD1|TRBV29-1|TRBJ1-1|NA
TGCAGCGCCGGACAGGTTAGAATGAACACTGAAGCTTTCTTT
CSAGQVRMNTEAFF
>TRBD2|TRBV6-1|TRBJ2-7|NA
TGTGCCAGCAGTGACCCCGCGCTGACTAGCGGTACCTACGAGCAGTACTTC
CASSDPALTSGTYEQYF
>TRBD1|TRBV7-3|TRBJ2-1|NA
TGTGCCAGCAGCTCTCCGGGACAGGGGATCAATGAGCAGTTCTTC
CASSSPGQGINEQFF
>NA|TRBV7-7|TRBJ2-1|NA
TGTGCCAGCAGTTTCGGCAGGGGTGACAATGAGCAGTTCTTC
CASSFGRGDNEQFF
>NA|TRBV28|TRBJ2-2|NA
TGTGCCAGCAGTTTAGGCAGCAACACCGGGGAGCTGTTTTTT
CASSLGSNTGELFF
>NA|TRBV11-2|TRBJ2-3|once
TGTGCCAGCAGCCACCTGTCGTGGGGGCGGGACACAGATACGCAGTATTTT
CASSHLSWGRDTDTQYF
>TRBD2|TRBV9|TRBJ2-1|NA
TGTGCCAGCAGCTTCTGGACTAGCGGGAGCTACAATGAGCAGTTCTTC
CASSFWTSGSYNEQFF
>NA|TRBV15|TRBJ2-7|NA
TGTGCCACCAGCCTCCTGCGGAGTGAGGAGCAGTACTTC
CATSLLRSEEQYF
>NA|TRBV29-1|TRBJ2-7|NA
TGCAGCGTTGAAGATGGACAGTCCTACGAGCAGTACTTC
CSVEDGQSYEQYF
>NA|TRBV6-6|TRBJ1-2|NA
TGTGCCAGCAGTTACTCACGTGAAACGTCCAACCGGGGCTACACCTTC
CASSYSRETSNRGYTF
>NA|TRBV15|TRBJ2-5|NA
TGTGCCACCAGCAGAGGACAGGAACAAGAGACCCAGTACTTC
CATSRGQEQETQYF
>NA|TRBV11-2|TRBJ2-5|once
TGTGCCAGCAGCCCGCTTCCCGACTGGCGGGAACGAGAGACCCAGTACTTC
CASSPLPDWRERETQYF
>TRBD1|TRBV5-4|TRBJ2-2|NA
TGTGCCAGTAGCTTGATACAGGGGGCCGGGGAGCTGTTTTTT
CASSLIQGAGELFF
>TRBD1|TRBV28|TRBJ2-5|NA
TGTGCCAGCAGTTTACGTTTTGGACAGGGGTGGGAGACCCAGTACTTC
CASSLRFGQGWETQYF
>NA|TRBV11-2|TRBJ2-7|NA
TGTGCCAGCAGCTTAGATATGGGTATCTACGAGCAGTACTTC
CASSLDMGIYEQYF
>NA|TRBV7-9|TRBJ2-5|NA
TGTGCCAGCAGCCCAGAGGGTGGCCAAGAGACCCAGTACTTC
CASSPEGGQETQYF
>NA|TRBV4-1|TRBJ2-7|NA
TGCGCCAGCAGCCAAGATAAGGGAGATAGCTACGATGGGCAGTACTTC
CASSQDKGDSYDGQYF
>TRBD2|TRBV7-9|TRBJ2-1|NA
TGTGCCAGCAGCGAGTCTAGCGGCTACAATGAGCAGTTCTTC
CASSESSGYNEQFF
>TRBD2|TRBV9|TRBJ2-1|NA
TGTGCCAGCAGCCCACCTAGCGGGAGAGGATGGAATGAGCAGTTCTTC
CASSPPSGRGWNEQFF
>NA|TRBV2|TRBJ1-2|NA
TGTGCCAGCAGAACAGGGTCCGGCTACACCTTC
CASRTGSGYTF
>TRBD2|TRBV27|TRBJ2-3|NA
TGTGCCAGCAGTTTATGGTTAGCGGGAGGGCCCGGCACAGATACGCAGTATTTT
CASSLWLAGGPGTDTQYF
>NA|TRBV2|TRBJ2-7|NA
TGTGCCAGCAGAGACCCAGGGGACGAGCAGTACTTC
CASRDPGDEQYF
>NA|TRBV2|TRBJ2-1|once
TGTGCCAGCAGTGACCCTCTTCGCGGTGATGAGCAGTTCTTC
CASSDPLRGDEQFF
>NA|TRBV5-4|TRBJ1-2|NA
TGTGCCAGCAGCTTGGAGGCTGAGGATGGCTACACCTTC
CASSLEAEDGYTF
>TRBD2|TRBV7-9|TRBJ2-1|NA
TGTGCCAGCAGCTTAGCCCGGACTAGCGTTGACAATGAGCAGTTCTTC
CASSLARTSVDNEQFF
>NA|TRBV19|TRBJ2-1|NA
TGTGCCAGTAGTATGGGTGGTGGGAGACCGCCCTACAATGAGCAGTTCTTC
CASSMGGGRPPYNEQFF
>TRBD2|TRBV27|TRBJ2-3|NA
TGTGCCAGCAGCCCTACCATAGCGGGAGGGCCGATGGCAGATACGCAGTATTTT
CASSPTIAGGPMADTQYF
>NA|TRBV7-9|TRBJ2-7|few
TGTGCCGTTGGTGAAGGGTCAACCTACGAGCAGTACTTC
CAVGEGSTYEQYF
>NA|TRBV7-9|TRBJ2-7|NA
TGTGCCAGCAGCTTCCCACGGACGGAACCCTCCTACGAGCAGTACTTC
CASSFPRTEPSYEQYF
>TRBD1|TRBV6-6|TRBJ2-7|NA
TGTGCCAGCAGTTACTCCGGGACAGGGATTTACGAGCAGTACTTC
CASSYSGTGIYEQYF
>NA|TRBV28|TRBJ1-1|NA
TGTGCCAGCAGGAGGGCCACTGAAGCTTTCTTT
CASRRATEAFF
>NA|TRBV11-2|TRBJ1-3|NA
TGTGCCAGCAGCACATCCTTCGCAGGTTCCCCCATATATTTT
CASSTSFAGSPIYF
>NA|TRBV7-2|TRBJ1-1|NA
TGTGCCAGCAGCTTAAACTCCCCATTCGGTGAAGCTTTCTTT
CASSLNSPFGEAFF
>TRBD1|TRBV6-1|TRBJ1-5|NA
TGTGCCAGCAGTGCTTACTTCGACAGGGCTTACGATCAGCCCCAGCATTTT
CASSAYFDRAYDQPQHF
>NA|TRBV6-5|TRBJ2-5|NA
TGTGCCAGCAGTCCCGAGATATTCCAAGAGACCCAGTACTTC
CASSPEIFQETQYF
>NA|TRBV4-1|TRBJ2-5|NA
TGCGCCAGCAGCCAATACCCCGATGGGGAGACCCAGTACTTC
CASSQYPDGETQYF
>TRBD2|TRBV29-1|TRBJ2-3|NA
TGCAGCGTTGACCAGACTAGCGGATTTAGGGAGGGGTTTACAGATACGCAGTATTTT
CSVDQTSGFREGFTDTQYF
>NA|TRBV18|TRBJ2-7|NA
TGTGCCAGCTCATCGAACCCCGGGACGGACCCCTACGAGCAGTACTTC
CASSSNPGTDPYEQYF
>NA|TRBV2|TRBJ1-2|once
TGTGCCAGCACCGGCAGTGTGGTCTATGGCTACACCTTC
CASTGSVVYGYTF
>TRBD1|TRBV5-4|TRBJ2-7|NA
TGTGCCAGCAGCTTTAGGGGACAGGGGGTCGACGAGCAGTACTTC
CASSFRGQGVDEQYF
>TRBD2|TRBV2|TRBJ2-5|NA
TGTGCCAGCGGCGGTGGTAGCGGGGGAGATAGGGAGACCCAGTACTTC
CASGGGSGGDRETQYF
>NA|TRBV2|TRBJ2-2|once
TGTGCCAGCAGTGACGGACAGAACACCGGGGAGCTGTTTTTT
CASSDGQNTGELFF
>TRBD2|TRBV28|TRBJ2-5|NA
TGTGCCAGCAGTTGGGGGGAGGGCCTGGCCCAAGAGACCCAGTACTTC
CASSWGEGLAQETQYF
>NA|TRBV5-5|TRBJ2-7|few
TGTGCCAGCAGCTTGGAGCGGGCCGAGCAGTACTTC
CASSLERAEQYF
>TRBD2|TRBV9|TRBJ2-1|NA
TGTGCCAGCAGCGAAGCGAAGGGGGGACTAGCGGGAATAAACAATGAGCAGTTCTTC
CASSEAKGGLAGINNEQFF
>NA|TRBV27|TRBJ2-1|NA
TGTGCCAGCAGTTTTTTCGGGAGCGGCGACAATGAGCAGTTCTTC
CASSFFGSGDNEQFF
>TRBD1|TRBV18|TRBJ1-6|NA
TGTGCCAGCTCACCCAAGGAGGGGGCCTCACCCCTCCACTTT
CASSPKEGASPLHF
>TRBD1|TRBV14|TRBJ2-7|NA
TGTGCCAGCAGCCCGGGACAGCTTTACGAGCAGTACTTC
CASSPGQLYEQYF